Included here is one T cell receptor beta chain sequence, with context. The sample is drawn from a study of T-cell memory formation after mild COVID-19. TCRdb processed the 5' RACE reads anew with MiXCR; each CDR3 protein has one entry. The repertoire holds under 350,000 distinct CDR3 sequences, with about a sixth as singletons. Germline lookup yields CDR1 KGHSH and CDR2 LQKENI. The ends were cut back, 2 bases at V and 6 bases at J, with 8 bases in the middle. The CDR3 loop spans 12 amino acids. The receptor's source is a man aged 18-30 years who had mild COVID-19 (a few samples of this study predate the infection). Cell type and time point are not known. Sequenced sample: PBMCs or a T cell subset sorted from them (not recorded which). The rearrangement uses TRBV18 and TRBJ2-7; D may correspond to TRBD1 or TRBD2 (5 bases each). The CDR3 bases are TGTGCCAGCTCACCAGGGGGTCTCGAGCAGTACTTC. Residues: CASSPGGLEQYF.